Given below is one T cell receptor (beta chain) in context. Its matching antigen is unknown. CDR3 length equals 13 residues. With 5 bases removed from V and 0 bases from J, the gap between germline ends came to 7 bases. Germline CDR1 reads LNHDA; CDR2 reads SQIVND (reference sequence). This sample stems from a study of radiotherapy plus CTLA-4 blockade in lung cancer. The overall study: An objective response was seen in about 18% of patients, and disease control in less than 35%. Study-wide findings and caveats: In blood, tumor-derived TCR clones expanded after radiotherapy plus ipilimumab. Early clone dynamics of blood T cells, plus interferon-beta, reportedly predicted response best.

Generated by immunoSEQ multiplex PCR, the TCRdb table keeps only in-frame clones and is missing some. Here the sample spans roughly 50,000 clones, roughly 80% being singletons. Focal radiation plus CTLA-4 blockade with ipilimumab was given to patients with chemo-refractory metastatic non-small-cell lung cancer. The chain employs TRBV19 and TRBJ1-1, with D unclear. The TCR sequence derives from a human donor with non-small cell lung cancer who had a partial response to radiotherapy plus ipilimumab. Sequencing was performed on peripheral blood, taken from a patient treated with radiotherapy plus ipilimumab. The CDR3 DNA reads TGTGCCAGTAGTCCCCAGGTGAACACTGAAGCTTTCTTT. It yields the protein CASSPQVNTEAFF.